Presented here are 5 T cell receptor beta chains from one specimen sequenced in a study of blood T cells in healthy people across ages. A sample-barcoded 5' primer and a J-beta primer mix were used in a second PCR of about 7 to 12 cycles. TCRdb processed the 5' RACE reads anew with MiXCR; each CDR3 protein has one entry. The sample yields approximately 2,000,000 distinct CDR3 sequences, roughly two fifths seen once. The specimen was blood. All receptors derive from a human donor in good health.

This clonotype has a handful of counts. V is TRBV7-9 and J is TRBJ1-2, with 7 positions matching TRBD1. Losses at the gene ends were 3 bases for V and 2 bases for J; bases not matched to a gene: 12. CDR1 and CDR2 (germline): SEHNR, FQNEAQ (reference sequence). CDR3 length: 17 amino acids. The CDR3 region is CASSFNIYRGPNYGYTF. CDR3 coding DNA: TGTGCCAGCAGCTTCAACATCTACAGGGGCCCAAACTATGGCTACACCTTC.

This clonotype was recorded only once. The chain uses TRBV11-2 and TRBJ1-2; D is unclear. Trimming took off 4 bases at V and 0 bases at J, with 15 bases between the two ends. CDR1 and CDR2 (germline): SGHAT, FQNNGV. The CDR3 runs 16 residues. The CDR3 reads CASSSDGSVANYGYTF. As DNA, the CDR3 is TGTGCCAGCAGCTCAGATGGGAGTGTAGCTAACTATGGCTACACCTTC.

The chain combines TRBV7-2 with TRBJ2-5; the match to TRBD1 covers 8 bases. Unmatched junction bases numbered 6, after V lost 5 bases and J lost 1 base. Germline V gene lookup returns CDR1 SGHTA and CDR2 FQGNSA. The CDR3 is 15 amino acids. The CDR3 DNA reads TGTGCCAGCAGCCCAATCGGACAGGGCCAAGAGACCCAGTACTTC. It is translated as CASSPIGQGQETQYF.

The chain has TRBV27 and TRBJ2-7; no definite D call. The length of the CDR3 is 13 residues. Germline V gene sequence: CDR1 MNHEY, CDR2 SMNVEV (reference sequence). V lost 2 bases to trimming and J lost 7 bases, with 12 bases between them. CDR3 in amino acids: CASSLDFYNEQYF. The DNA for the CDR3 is TGTGCCAGCAGTTTAGACTTCTACAATGAGCAGTACTTC.

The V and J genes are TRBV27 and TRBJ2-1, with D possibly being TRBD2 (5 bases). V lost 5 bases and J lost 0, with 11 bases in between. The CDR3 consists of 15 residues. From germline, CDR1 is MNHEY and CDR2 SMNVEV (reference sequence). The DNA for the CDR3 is TGTGCCAGCAGTCCGGACTCAATCTCCTACAATGAGCAGTTCTTC. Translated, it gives CASSPDSISYNEQFF.